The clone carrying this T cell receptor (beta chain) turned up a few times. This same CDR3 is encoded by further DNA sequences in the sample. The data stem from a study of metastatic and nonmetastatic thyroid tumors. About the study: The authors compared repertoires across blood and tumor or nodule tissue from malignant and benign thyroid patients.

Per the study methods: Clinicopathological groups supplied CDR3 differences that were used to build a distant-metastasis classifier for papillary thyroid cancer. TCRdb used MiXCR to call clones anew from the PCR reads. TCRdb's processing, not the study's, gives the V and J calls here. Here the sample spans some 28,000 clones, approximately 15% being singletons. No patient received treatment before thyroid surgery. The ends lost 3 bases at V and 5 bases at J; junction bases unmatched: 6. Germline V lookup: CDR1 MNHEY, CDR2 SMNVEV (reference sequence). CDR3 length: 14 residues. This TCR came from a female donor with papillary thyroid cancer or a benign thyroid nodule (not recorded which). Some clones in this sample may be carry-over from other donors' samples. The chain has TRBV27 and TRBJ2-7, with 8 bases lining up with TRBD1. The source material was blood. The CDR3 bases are TGTGCCAGCAGTTTCAGGACAGGGTCTCACGAGCAGTACTTC. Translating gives CASSFRTGSHEQYF.